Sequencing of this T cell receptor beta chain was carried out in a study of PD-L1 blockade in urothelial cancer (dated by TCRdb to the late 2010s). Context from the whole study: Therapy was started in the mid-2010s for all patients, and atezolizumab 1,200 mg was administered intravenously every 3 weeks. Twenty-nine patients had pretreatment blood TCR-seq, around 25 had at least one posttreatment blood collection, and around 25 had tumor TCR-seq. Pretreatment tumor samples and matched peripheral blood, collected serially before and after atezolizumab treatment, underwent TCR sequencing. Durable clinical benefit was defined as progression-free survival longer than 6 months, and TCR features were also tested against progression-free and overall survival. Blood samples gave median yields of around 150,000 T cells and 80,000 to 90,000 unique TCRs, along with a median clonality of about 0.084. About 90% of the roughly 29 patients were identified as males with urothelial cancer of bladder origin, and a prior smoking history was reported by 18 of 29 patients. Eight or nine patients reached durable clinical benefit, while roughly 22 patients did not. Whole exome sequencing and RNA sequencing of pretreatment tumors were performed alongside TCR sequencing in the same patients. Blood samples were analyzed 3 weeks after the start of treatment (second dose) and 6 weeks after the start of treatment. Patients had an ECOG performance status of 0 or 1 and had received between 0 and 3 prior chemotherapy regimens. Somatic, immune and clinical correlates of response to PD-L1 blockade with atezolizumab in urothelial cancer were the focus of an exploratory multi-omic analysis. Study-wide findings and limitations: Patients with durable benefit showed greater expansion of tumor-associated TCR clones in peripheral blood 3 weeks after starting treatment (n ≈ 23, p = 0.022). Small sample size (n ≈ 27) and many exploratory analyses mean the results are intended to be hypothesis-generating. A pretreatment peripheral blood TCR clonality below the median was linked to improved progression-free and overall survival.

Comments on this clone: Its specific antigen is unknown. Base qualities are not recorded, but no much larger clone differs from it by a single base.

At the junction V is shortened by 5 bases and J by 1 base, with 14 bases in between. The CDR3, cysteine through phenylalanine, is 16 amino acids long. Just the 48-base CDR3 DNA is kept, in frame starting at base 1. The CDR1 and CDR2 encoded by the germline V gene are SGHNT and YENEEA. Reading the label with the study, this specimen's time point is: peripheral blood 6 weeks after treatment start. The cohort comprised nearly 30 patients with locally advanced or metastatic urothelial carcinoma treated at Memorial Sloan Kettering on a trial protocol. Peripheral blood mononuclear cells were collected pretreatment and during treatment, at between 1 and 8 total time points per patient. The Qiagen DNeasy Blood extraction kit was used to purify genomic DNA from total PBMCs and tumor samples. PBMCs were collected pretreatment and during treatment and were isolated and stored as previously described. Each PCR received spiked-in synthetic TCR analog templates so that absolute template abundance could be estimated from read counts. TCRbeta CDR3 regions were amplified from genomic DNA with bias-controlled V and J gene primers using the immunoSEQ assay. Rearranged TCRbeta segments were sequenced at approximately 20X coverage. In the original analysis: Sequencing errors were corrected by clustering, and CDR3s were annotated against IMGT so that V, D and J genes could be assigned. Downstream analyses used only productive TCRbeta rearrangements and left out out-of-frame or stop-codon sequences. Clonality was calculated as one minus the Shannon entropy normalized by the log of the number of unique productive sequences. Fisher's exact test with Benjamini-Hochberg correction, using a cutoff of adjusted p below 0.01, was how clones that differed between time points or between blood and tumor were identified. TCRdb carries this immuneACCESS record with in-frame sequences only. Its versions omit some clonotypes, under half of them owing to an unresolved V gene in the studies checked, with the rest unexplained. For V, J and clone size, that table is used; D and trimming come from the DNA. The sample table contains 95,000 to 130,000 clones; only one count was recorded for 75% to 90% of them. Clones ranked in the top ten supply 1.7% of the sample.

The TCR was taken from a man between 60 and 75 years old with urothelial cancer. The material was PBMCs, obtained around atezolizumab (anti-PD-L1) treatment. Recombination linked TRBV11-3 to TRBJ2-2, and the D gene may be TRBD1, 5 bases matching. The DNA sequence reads TGTGCCAGCAGCCCTCAGGGTTCAGTGAACACCGGGGAGCTGTTTTTT. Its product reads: CASSPQGSVNTGELFF.